Following are 27 T cell receptor beta chains from one sample sequenced in a study of cytotoxic CD8 clonotypes in ibrutinib-treated CLL. The repertoire was sequenced with immunoSEQ multiplex PCR; TCRdb's copy has only in-frame clones and lacks some. This table holds more than 140,000 clones, 60% to 80% found once. The sample was PBMCs, taken after 12 months of ibrutinib treatment. These receptors came from a human donor with chronic lymphocytic leukemia.

The chain has TRBV6-9 and TRBJ2-7, with D perhaps TRBD2 (6 bases). This CDR3 contains 14 residues. The germline V and J ends were trimmed by 0 bases and 2 bases, with 8 bases remaining between them. Looked up from germline, CDR1 is MNHGY and CDR2 is SVAAGI. CDR3 residues: CASSYSREAYEQYF. The DNA of the CDR3 is TGTGCCAGCAGTTATTCTAGGGAGGCCTACGAGCAGTACTTC.

The V gene is TRBV9, the J gene TRBJ2-7, with D uncertain. V shed 3 bases and J shed 0 bases, with 7 bases lying between them. Germline V CDR1 and CDR2: SGDLS, YYNGEE. The length of the CDR3 is 13 residues. Here the CDR3 DNA reads TGTGCCAGCAGCGCCCAGAGCTCCTACGAGCAGTACTTC. As protein: CASSAQSSYEQYF.

The V call is TRBV7-9, the J call TRBJ2-2, with TRBD2 identical over 10 bases. After removal of 7 bases from V and 6 bases from J, the junction contained 17 bases not matched to a gene. Germline loops: CDR1 SEHNR, CDR2 FQNEAQ (reference sequence). The CDR3 is made up of 18 amino acids. The CDR3 DNA sequence: TGTGCCAGCACCGACTGGGTCCGGCTAGCGGGAGAGTCCGGGGAGCTGTTTTTT. Translation: CASTDWVRLAGESGELFF.

This chain connects TRBV30 to TRBJ2-7; D uncertain. Trimming cost V 0 bases and J 1 base, with 4 bases left between them. This CDR3 has 12 residues. Germline CDR1 is GTSNPN and CDR2 is SVGIG (reference sequence). Here the CDR3 reads CAWSVRSYEQYF. The CDR3, as DNA: TGTGCCTGGAGTGTACGATCCTACGAGCAGTACTTC.

The genes are TRBV21-1 and TRBJ1-5; TRBD1 is the table's D call and was not checked against the DNA. TRBV21-1 is reported as a pseudogene. The CDR3 consists of 16 residues. Written as DNA, the CDR3 is TGTGCCAGCAGCAAGACAGGGGGCGCCCCCCATCAGCCCCAGCATTTT. Translated: CASSKTGGAPHQPQHF.

The rearrangement joins TRBV6-6 to TRBJ1-6; 7 nucleotides agree with TRBD1. Germline values: CDR1 MNHNY, CDR2 SVGAGI (reference sequence). V lost 2 bases to trimming and J lost 4 bases; unmatched junction nucleotides: 5. There are 16 residues in the CDR3. The CDR3 sequence is CASSYTPGGYNSPLHF. CDR3 DNA: TGTGCCAGCAGTTACACACCAGGGGGGTATAATTCACCCCTCCACTTT.

This chain joins TRBV2 and TRBJ1-2; 7 bases agree with TRBD1. The CDR3 extends over 17 amino acids. The V segment lost 8 bases and the J segment 0 bases; nucleotides outside the gene matches: 15. Germline CDR1 and CDR2: SNHLY and FYNNEI. The CDR3 loop is CASGINGGTETNYGYTF. Here the CDR3 DNA reads TGTGCCAGCGGGATCAATGGGGGGACAGAGACTAACTATGGCTACACCTTC.

The V call is TRBV5-6, the J call TRBJ1-1; D is possibly TRBD1 (6 bases). This CDR3 contains 11 residues. V gave up 7 bases and J gave up 5 bases, with 9 bases separating them. Germline V gene sequence: CDR1 SGHDT, CDR2 YYEEEE. CDR3 loop: CASGGGTEAFF. The CDR3 coding sequence is TGTGCCAGCGGGGGCGGAACTGAAGCTTTCTTT.

V is TRBV6-5 and J is TRBJ1-2; 7 bases align to TRBD1. CDR3 length: 13 residues. V dropped 6 bases and J dropped 7; count of bases not matched to a gene: 8. Germline V gene data show CDR1 as MNHEY and CDR2 as SVGAGI. For the CDR3, the DNA is TGTGCCAGCAGAAACACAGGGGTCGGTGGCTACACCTTC. This translates into CASRNTGVGGYTF.

V and J are TRBV30 and TRBJ1-4, with D perhaps TRBD1 (6 bases). The V end lost 1 base, the J end lost 7 bases, and 22 bases lay between the germline ends. Germline loops: CDR1 GTSNPN, CDR2 SVGIG (reference sequence). The CDR3 runs to 17 residues. The CDR3 spells CAWSGTETTLYGEKLFF. DNA for the CDR3: TGTGCCTGGAGTGGGACAGAGACAACCCTTTATGGTGAAAAACTGTTTTTT.

This clone was detected a few times. The chain has TRBV5-6 and TRBJ1-2, with D perhaps matching TRBD1 (6 bases). The CDR3 consists of 13 residues. Germline CDR1 is SGHDT and CDR2 is YYEEEE. With 5 bases removed from V and 7 bases from J, the gap between germline ends came to 15 bases. CDR3 loop: CASRPQGSSGYTF. CDR3 nucleotides: TGTGCCAGCAGACCCCAGGGGAGTAGTGGCTACACCTTC.

V usage is TRBV6-5 and J usage is TRBJ2-7; D call uncertain. This CDR3 region has 13 residues. V lost 0 bases and J lost 4, with 7 bases in between. From germline, CDR1 is MNHEY and CDR2 SVGAGI. CDR3 sequence reads: CASSYSMGYEQYF. CDR3 sequence (DNA): TGTGCCAGCAGTTACTCGATGGGGTACGAGCAGTACTTC.

A remark on this clone: An end of the junction does not agree with germline; a read error may underlie this. This chain uses TRBV7-9 with TRBJ2-7; the D gene is possibly TRBD2 (6 bases). This CDR3 contains 14 residues. Germline-derived CDR1 and CDR2 are SEHNR and FQNEAQ (reference sequence). The CDR3: CASSVAVNSYEQYF. For the CDR3, the DNA is TGTGCCAGCAGCGTAGCGGTGAATTCCTACGAGCAGTACTTC.

This clone has a handful of counts. V is TRBV6-5 and J is TRBJ1-2, with unresolved D. V was cut by 1 base and J by 2 bases, with 5 bases left in between. CDR1 is MNHEY, CDR2 SVGAGI, per germline. The CDR3 length is 13 residues. CDR3 protein: CASSYLGNYGYTF. CDR3 sequence (DNA): TGTGCCAGCAGTTACTTAGGAAACTATGGCTACACCTTC.

V and J are TRBV6-5 and TRBJ1-2; D is unresolved. CDR3 length: 14 amino acids. The V end lost 0 bases, the J end lost 4 bases, and 9 bases lay between the germline ends. Germline values: CDR1 MNHEY, CDR2 SVGAGI. CDR3 DNA: TGTGCCAGCAGTTACTCGGACGCAACCTATGGCTACACCTTC. Translating it yields CASSYSDATYGYTF.

The CDR3 is CATSRDRGYTEAFF. CDR3 in DNA: TGTGCCACCAGCAGGGACAGGGGTTACACTGAAGCTTTCTTT. V and J are TRBV15 and TRBJ1-1, with TRBD1 matching 9 bases. V trimming: 3 bases; J trimming: 3 bases; junction bases outside the gene matches: 2. The CDR3 loop spans 14 amino acids. Germline V gene sequence: CDR1 LNHNV, CDR2 YYDKDF (reference sequence).

The rearrangement links TRBV5-1 to TRBJ2-2; D may be TRBD2 (6 bases). CDR1 is SGHRS, CDR2 YFSETQ, per germline. The V end lost 5 bases, the J end lost 6 bases, and 23 bases lay between the germline ends. This CDR3 region has 17 residues. This CDR3 is CASSWGVESGPSGELFF. In DNA, the CDR3 is TGCGCCAGCAGTTGGGGGGTGGAGTCCGGTCCCTCCGGGGAGCTGTTTTTT.

The chain employs TRBV14 and TRBJ2-3; D tentatively reads TRBD1 or TRBD2 (6 bases each). Between the trimmed V and J ends, which lost 0 bases and 2 bases, there was a span of 12 bases. CDR3 length: 16 residues. Germline CDR1 is SGHDN and CDR2 is FVKESK. CDR3 protein: CASSQDNREATDTQYF. The CDR3 DNA reads TGTGCCAGCAGCCAAGATAACAGGGAGGCCACAGATACGCAGTATTTT.

The chain combines TRBV28 with TRBJ2-3; TRBD2 matches at 14 bases. Germline lookup yields CDR1 MDHEN and CDR2 SYDVKM. The V and J ends lost 4 bases and 1 base, in that order; junction bases with no gene match: 4. The CDR3 spans 17 residues. The CDR3: CASSSGTSGGRTDTQYF. Written as DNA, the CDR3 is TGTGCCAGCAGTTCCGGGACTAGCGGGGGACGCACAGATACGCAGTATTTT.

The chain employs TRBV6-6 and TRBJ2-1, with D possibly called TRBD1 or TRBD2 (5 bases each). The CDR3 has 13 residues. CDR1 MNHNY and CDR2 SVGAGI come from the germline V gene (reference sequence). V gave up 5 bases and J gave up 2 bases, with 7 bases separating them. The CDR3 sequence: CASSRDAYNEQFF. In DNA form, the CDR3 reads TGTGCCAGCAGTCGGGACGCCTACAATGAGCAGTTCTTC.

CDR3 sequence (DNA): TGCGCCAGCAGCCCACGGACAGGGGAAATCTTTGGGGCCGGGGAGCTGTTTTTT. This codes for CASSPRTGEIFGAGELFF. The rearrangement uses TRBV5-1 and TRBJ2-2; 9 bases align to TRBD1. The CDR3 loop spans 18 amino acids. Trimming removed 4 bases from V and 6 bases from J; junction bases left unmatched: 16. The germline gives CDR1 SGHRS, CDR2 YFSETQ.

V gene TRBV18 combines with J gene TRBJ2-3; perhaps D is TRBD1 or TRBD2 (5 bases each). The CDR3 loop spans 14 amino acids. Trimming took off 0 bases at V and 2 bases at J, with 6 bases between the two ends. CDR1 KGHSH and CDR2 LQKENI come from the germline V gene. The CDR3 spells CASSPPGTTDTQYF. CDR3 in DNA: TGTGCCAGCTCACCACCGGGGACCACAGATACGCAGTATTTT.

J is TRBJ2-7 and V is TRBV6-1; 10 bases align to TRBD1. Germline assignment: CDR1 MNHNS and CDR2 SASEGT. The CDR3 has 15 amino acids. The V segment lost 4 bases and the J segment 5 bases; nucleotides outside the gene matches: 8. The chain's CDR3 is CASSAGTGVSHEQYF. The CDR3 DNA is TGTGCCAGCAGTGCGGGGACAGGGGTATCCCACGAGCAGTACTTC.

The chain has TRBV10-3 and TRBJ1-3; weak D call: TRBD1 (6 bases). V lost 5 bases, J lost 0 bases, and 17 bases lay in between. Looked up from germline, CDR1 is ENHRY and CDR2 is SYGVKD. This CDR3 contains 17 residues. Here the CDR3 DNA reads TGTGCCATCAGTCTTCGGGGGGGCGCTGGCTCTGGAAACACCATATATTTT. This sequence encodes CAISLRGGAGSGNTIYF.

Here the CDR3 DNA reads TGTGCCAGCAGTCCGGCTCCGACCTACGAGCAGTACTTC. This codes for CASSPAPTYEQYF. The chain combines TRBV6-4 with TRBJ2-7; D is uncertain. Germline values: CDR1 MRHNA, CDR2 SNTAGT. CDR3 length: 13 amino acids. V was pared by 5 bases and J by 2 bases, with 10 bases between.

The chain recombines TRBV2 with TRBJ2-2; D is possibly TRBD1 (6 bases). Trimming shortened V by 7 bases and J by 4 bases, and 16 bases separated the two germline ends. CDR3 length equals 15 residues. CDR1 is SNHLY, CDR2 FYNNEI, per germline. CDR3 amino acids: CASTAGTSPTGELFF. Here the CDR3 DNA reads TGTGCCAGCACCGCCGGGACAAGTCCCACCGGGGAGCTGTTTTTT.

The chain combines TRBV7-2 with TRBJ2-2; D unclear. CDR1 is SGHTA, CDR2 FQGNSA, per germline. The CDR3 contains 14 residues. Trimming pared 4 bases from V and 4 bases from J, leaving 10 bases between. The CDR3 DNA is TGTGCCAGCAGCTCTTCCTGGGTCACCGGGGAGCTGTTTTTT. As protein: CASSSSWVTGELFF.